What follows are 16 T cell receptor beta chains derived from one specimen sequenced in a study of post-analysis software for immune sequencing data. Broader study findings: Comparison of patients with controls showed five TRBV segments more frequent in patients, TRBV5-6, TRBV5-1 and TRBV20-1 among them.

Unique molecular identifiers were carried by the TCR beta cDNA libraries. TCRdb reanalysed the PCR reads using MiXCR and keeps one entry per CDR3 protein. Among roughly 170,000 distinct CDR3 sequences listed, about 29% were seen once. Their recognized antigens are unknown. Material for sequencing was blood. These receptors were obtained from a girl aged 10 to 17 with multiple sclerosis.

V usage is TRBV28 and J usage is TRBJ2-1, with D tentatively TRBD1 or TRBD2 (7 bases each). This CDR3 is built from 13 residues. Germline assignment: CDR1 MDHEN and CDR2 SYDVKM. V dropped 6 bases and J dropped 7 bases, with 13 bases sitting between them. The CDR3 coding sequence is TGTGCCAGCAGGCAGGGGGGGCTAAATGAGCAGTTCTTC. Its translation: CASRQGGLNEQFF. Variable domain in full (rest from reference TRBV28 and TRBJ2-1): DVKVTQSSRYLVKRTGEKVFLECVQDMDHENMFWYRQDPGLGLRLIYFSYDVKMKEKGDIPEGYSVSREKKERFSLILESASTNQTSMYLCASRQGGLNEQFFGPGTRLTVL.

The chain carries TRBV20-1 and TRBJ1-2; 9 positions agree with TRBD1. CDR1 and CDR2 (germline): DFQATT, SNEGSKA (reference sequence). V dropped 6 bases and J dropped 6; count of bases not matched to a gene: 11. The CDR3 runs to 14 residues. The CDR3 DNA sequence: TGCAGTGCAACCGGGGACAGGGATGTACATGGCTACACCTTC. This translates into CSATGDRDVHGYTF.

In regard to this clonotype: A clone one base away is much larger, so this may be a read error. The chain combines TRBV28 with TRBJ2-4; TRBD1 matches at 9 bases. TRBJ2-7 matches the DNA end more closely, so the J call is doubtful. The CDR3 spans 14 residues. Germline V gene sequence: CDR1 MDHEN, CDR2 SYDVKM. The DNA of the CDR3 is TGTGCCAGCAGGGACCAGGACAGGGGCTACGAGCAGTACTTC. This codes for CASRDQDRGYEQYF.

The CDR3 DNA sequence: TGTGCCACCAGTGATACTACTAGCGGGCTCTACAATGAGCAGTTCTTC. Its protein is CATSDTTSGLYNEQFF. The rearrangement links TRBV24-1 to TRBJ2-1; 9 bases are shared with TRBD2. The CDR3 is 16 amino acids. V shed 3 bases, J shed 3 bases, and the junction held 5 bases outside the gene matches. Germline V lookup: CDR1 KGHDR, CDR2 SFDVKD.

This clonotype was counted a single time. The V and J genes are TRBV7-2 and TRBJ1-1, with D unclear. Germline V gives CDR1 SGHTA, CDR2 FQGNSA. V lost 2 bases to trimming and J lost 0 bases, with 4 bases between them. The CDR3 spans 13 residues. This CDR3 is CASSLSVNTEAFF. The CDR3 DNA is TGTGCCAGCAGCTTATCGGTGAACACTGAAGCTTTCTTT.

This clonotype occurred a few times. The chain recombines TRBV3-1 with TRBJ1-1; D uncertain. The CDR3 runs to 14 residues. CDR1 is LGHDT, CDR2 YNNKEL, per germline (reference sequence). V lost 5 bases and J 10 bases, leaving 20 bases between the germline ends. This CDR3 reads CASSEREGAEIAFF. DNA of the CDR3: TGTGCCAGCAGCGAAAGGGAAGGTGCCGAAATAGCTTTCTTT.

This clonotype turned up a few times. The chain uses TRBV5-1 and TRBJ2-1; perhaps TRBD1 as D (6 bases). CDR1 SGHRS and CDR2 YFSETQ come from the germline V gene. This CDR3 contains 16 residues. With 3 bases removed from V and 6 bases from J, the gap between germline ends came to 19 bases. The CDR3 spells CASSYPTGIGVNEQFF. The DNA of the CDR3 is TGCGCCAGCAGCTACCCCACAGGGATAGGGGTCAATGAGCAGTTCTTC.

The sample holds many counts of this clonotype. The chain employs TRBV3-1 and TRBJ2-7, with 8 bases matching TRBD1. CDR3 length: 14 residues. Trimming took 4 bases from V and 3 from J; bases not matched to a gene: 5. Germline V lookup: CDR1 LGHDT, CDR2 YNNKEL (reference sequence). CDR3 nucleotide sequence: TGTGCCAGCAGCCGAGGACAGGGCTTCTACGAGCAGTACTTC. Translated: CASSRGQGFYEQYF.

V is TRBV14 and J is TRBJ2-7; a possible D gene is TRBD1 (6 bases). V lost 6 bases, J lost 3 bases, and 9 bases lay in between. The V gene's germline CDR1 is SGHDN and CDR2 FVKESK. The CDR3 spans 12 residues. CDR3 nucleotide sequence: TGTGCCAGCAGAAGGGACAACTACGAGCAGTACTTC. Residues: CASRRDNYEQYF.

A remark on this clonotype: A much larger clone differs from this one at a single base, so this may be a read error. V usage is TRBV4-1 and J usage is TRBJ2-3; D remains ambiguous. This CDR3 has 16 amino acids. Germline-derived CDR1 and CDR2 are MGHRA and YSYEKL. CDR3 sequence (DNA): TGCGCCTGCAGCCAAATTAGACTGGGCAAAGCAGATACGCAGTATTTT. As protein: CACSQIRLGKADTQYF.

The V and J genes are TRBV10-3 and TRBJ2-7, with D perhaps matching TRBD2 (7 bases). The CDR3 length is 17 residues. Germline V gene data show CDR1 as ENHRY and CDR2 as SYGVKD. V was trimmed by 0 bases and J by 5 bases, leaving 20 bases between them. In DNA, the CDR3 is TGTGCCATCAGTGAGTCTGGGGGGGGCAAGAGTCCCCACGAGCAGTACTTC. Its protein product is CAISESGGGKSPHEQYF.

The V and J genes are TRBV5-1 and TRBJ2-4; D possibly uses TRBD1 or TRBD2 (5 bases each). Gene TRBJ2-7 matches the end of the DNA better, so the J call may be wrong. The CDR3 runs to 13 residues. From germline, CDR1 is SGHRS and CDR2 YFSETQ. For the CDR3, the DNA is TGCGCCAGCAGCTTGTTGGGGGATTACGAGCAGTACTTC. This codes for CASSLLGDYEQYF.

With respect to this clonotype: A much larger clone lies one base from this, so it may be a read error. This chain joins TRBV6-5 and TRBJ2-1, with a weak D call TRBD2 (6 bases). Germline-derived CDR1 and CDR2 are MNHEY and SVGAGI. The length of the CDR3 is 14 residues. The CDR3, as DNA: TGTGTCACCAACGTCCCTAGCGAGGGTGGTGAGCAGTTCTTC. This sequence encodes CVTNVPSEGGEQFF.

Ten or more counts support this clonotype. The chain carries TRBV7-4 and TRBJ1-2; TRBD1 aligns across 9 bases. The CDR3 length is 15 residues. Germline V CDR1 and CDR2: SGHVT, SQSDAQ. The junction had 13 bases not matched to a gene; V was cut back by 6 bases and J by 8 bases. The CDR3 is CASRIRDRDDRGYTF. The DNA for the CDR3 is TGTGCCAGCAGGATCCGGGACAGGGATGATCGCGGCTACACCTTC. Using reference TRBV7-4 and TRBJ1-2 for the parts outside the CDR3, the full variable domain is GAGVSQSPRYKVAKRGRDVALRCDSISGHVTLYWYRQTLGQGSEVLTYSQSDAQRDKSGRPSGRFSAERPERSVSTLKIQRTEQGDSAVYLCASRIRDRDDRGYTFGSGTRLTVV.

The rearrangement joins TRBV3-1 to TRBJ2-1; maybe TRBD2 (6 bases). The CDR3 has 17 residues. The V gene's germline CDR1 is LGHDT and CDR2 YNNKEL (reference sequence). V gave up 4 bases and J gave up 3 bases, with 19 bases separating them. The chain's CDR3 is CASSPRSRESVYNEQFF. CDR3 coding DNA: TGTGCCAGCAGCCCCCGATCCCGGGAGTCAGTCTACAATGAGCAGTTCTTC.

This rearrangement joins TRBV29-1 to TRBJ2-3, with D uncertain. V was pared by 2 bases and J by 0 bases, with 15 bases between. The length of the CDR3 is 16 residues. CDR1 and CDR2 from the germline V gene are SQVTM and ANQGSEA. CDR3 loop: CSVEPLQTVSTDTQYF. CDR3 in DNA: TGCAGCGTTGAACCACTCCAAACAGTAAGCACAGATACGCAGTATTTT.